This T cell receptor beta chain emerged from a study of T-cell reconstitution after alpha-beta-depleted transplantation in children. For TCRbeta, the library was prepared with unique molecular identifiers. MiXCR, applied by TCRdb to the PCR reads, yields one record per CDR3 protein. The table lists over 400,000 distinct CDR3 sequences, under 15% of them singletons. Trimming shortened V by 4 bases and J by 1 base, and 13 bases separated the two germline ends. CDR1 is DFQATT and CDR2 is SNEGSKA in the germline V gene (reference sequence). This CDR3 is built from 14 residues. Material: PBMCs from the stem cell graft donor, obtained from the stem cell graft. V and J are TRBV20-1 and TRBJ2-5; tentatively, D is TRBD2 (5 bases). The sequence derives from a human donor who donated a stem cell graft to a child with combined immunodeficiency. The CDR3 DNA is TGCAGTGCTACCCTACTCGCGGGCCAAGAGACCCAGTACTTC. The encoded protein is CSATLLAGQETQYF.